This T cell receptor (beta chain) emerged from a study of T cells in Graves' hyperthyroidism and ophthalmopathy. The wider study: Once the initial diagnosis was made, peripheral blood was obtained before any treatment. Findings of the study overall: Within blood appeared most thyroid clonotypes that had expanded above 0.001. Ophthalmopathy prediction by the model preceded onset by a median approximately 6.1 months.

CDR1 ENHRY and CDR2 SYGVKD come from the germline V gene. V lost 8 bases to trimming and J lost 7 bases; unmatched junction nucleotides: 11. The CDR3 extends over 14 amino acids. A few counts support this clonotype. Antigen specificity is unknown. Patients were excluded for uncontrolled infection, other autoimmune disease, pregnancy or lactation. Amplified TCR beta CDR3 regions derived from RNA transcripts. Carried out on the TCR CDR3, a first-round RT-PCR used the HTBI primer set. TCRdb passed the multiplex PCR reads through MiXCR, listing each CDR3 protein once. The sample lists about 360,000 distinct CDR3 sequences; around 14% were seen once.

The receptor was derived from a young woman with Graves' hyperthyroidism. This chain joins TRBV10-3 and TRBJ2-1, with 7 bases aligning to TRBD2. The sample was blood. CDR3 DNA: TGTGCCATCGCGGGGCTAGCGGAAGGGAATGAGCAGTTCTTC. Its translation: CAIAGLAEGNEQFF.